Presented here are 2 T cell receptor beta chains from one specimen sequenced in a study of CXCR3-negative and CXCR3-positive naive CD8 T cells. 5' RACE that incorporated UMI labels was used to prepare the TRB cDNA libraries. With the 5' RACE reads reprocessed, TCRdb shows one record per CDR3 protein and no DNA. The sample data list around 140,000 distinct CDR3 sequences. Sequencing used naive CXCR3- CD8+ T cells from blood. Subset of the sample: CD45RO-CCR7+CD27+CD95- naive CD8+ T cells lacking CXCR3 (TNR3-). The receptors here all came from a human donor in good health. Some clones in this sample may be carry-over from other donors' samples.

This chain uses TRBV4-3 with TRBJ1-2; TCRdb reports TRBD1, a call that lacks DNA to check it against. In germline, CDR1 is LGHNA, CDR2 YSLEER. The CDR3 sequence is 16 residues long. CDR3: CASSQDRQGANYGYTF.

The rearrangement links TRBV24-1 to TRBJ1-5; absent DNA, TCRdb's TRBD1 call cannot be checked. The CDR3 contains 13 residues. The germline V gene encodes CDR1 KGHDR and CDR2 SFDVKD. This CDR3 is CAIDRGHDQPQHF.